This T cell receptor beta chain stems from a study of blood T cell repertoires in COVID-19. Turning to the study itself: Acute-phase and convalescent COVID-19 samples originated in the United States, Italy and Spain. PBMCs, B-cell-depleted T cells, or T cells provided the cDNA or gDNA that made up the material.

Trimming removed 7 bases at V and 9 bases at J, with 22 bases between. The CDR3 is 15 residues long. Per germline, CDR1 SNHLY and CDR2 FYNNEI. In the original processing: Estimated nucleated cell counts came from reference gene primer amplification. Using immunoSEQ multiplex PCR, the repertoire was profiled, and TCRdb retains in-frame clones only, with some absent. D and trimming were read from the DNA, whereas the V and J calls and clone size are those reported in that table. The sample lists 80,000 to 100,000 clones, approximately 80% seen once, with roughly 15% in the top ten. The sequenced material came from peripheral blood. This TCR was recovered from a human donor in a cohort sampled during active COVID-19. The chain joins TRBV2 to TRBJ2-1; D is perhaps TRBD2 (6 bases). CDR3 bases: TGTGCCAGCATCGATCGGCGGGGCCCACCCCGTGAGCAGTTCTTC. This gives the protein CASIDRRGPPREQFF. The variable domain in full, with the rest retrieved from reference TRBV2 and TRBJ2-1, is EPEVTQTPSHQVTQMGQEVILRCVPISNHLYFYWYRQILGQKVEFLVSFYNNEISEKSEIFDDQFSVERPDGSNFTLKIRSTKLEDSAMYFCASIDRRGPPREQFFGPGTRLTVL.